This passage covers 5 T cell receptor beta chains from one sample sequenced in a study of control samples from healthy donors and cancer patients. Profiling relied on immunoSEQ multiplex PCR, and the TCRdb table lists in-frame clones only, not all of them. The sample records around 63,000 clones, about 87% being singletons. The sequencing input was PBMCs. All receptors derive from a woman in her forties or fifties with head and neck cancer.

The CDR3 nucleotides read TGTGCCAGCAGTCCCCCCGGGACAGGGTCACACGAGCAGTACTTC. This sequence encodes CASSPPGTGSHEQYF. The gene calls are TRBV28 and TRBJ2-7; 9 bases align to TRBD1. This CDR3 has 15 residues. From germline, CDR1 is MDHEN and CDR2 SYDVKM. Trimming removed 5 bases from V and 5 bases from J; junction bases left unmatched: 10.

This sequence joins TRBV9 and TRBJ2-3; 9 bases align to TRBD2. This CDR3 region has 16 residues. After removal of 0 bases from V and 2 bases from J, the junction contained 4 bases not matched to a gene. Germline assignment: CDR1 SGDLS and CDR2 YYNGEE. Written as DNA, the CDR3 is TGTGCCAGCAGCGTAGCAGCGGGGGGCACCACAGATACGCAGTATTTT. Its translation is CASSVAAGGTTDTQYF.

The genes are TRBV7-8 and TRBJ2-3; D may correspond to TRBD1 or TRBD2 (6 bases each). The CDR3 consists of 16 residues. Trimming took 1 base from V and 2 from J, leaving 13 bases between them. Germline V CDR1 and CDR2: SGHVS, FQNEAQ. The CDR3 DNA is TGTGCCAGCAGCTTAGTAGGGGGGCTCCCCACAGATACGCAGTATTTT. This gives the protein CASSLVGGLPTDTQYF.

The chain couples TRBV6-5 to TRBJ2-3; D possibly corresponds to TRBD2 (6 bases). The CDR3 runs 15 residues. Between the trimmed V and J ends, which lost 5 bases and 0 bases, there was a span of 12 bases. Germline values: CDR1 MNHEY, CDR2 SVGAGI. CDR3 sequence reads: CASSLLGTSTDTQYF. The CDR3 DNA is TGTGCCAGCAGTCTACTGGGGACTAGCACAGATACGCAGTATTTT.

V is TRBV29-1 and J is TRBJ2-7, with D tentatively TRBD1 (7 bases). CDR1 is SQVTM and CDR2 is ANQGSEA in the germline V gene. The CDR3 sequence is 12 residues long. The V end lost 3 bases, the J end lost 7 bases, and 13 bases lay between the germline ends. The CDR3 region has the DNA TGCAGCGTTGAGATCCAGGGGGGTGAGCAGTACTTC. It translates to CSVEIQGGEQYF.